The 16 T cell receptor beta chains listed next were all sequenced from one sample in a study of cytomegalovirus exposure and HLA in healthy donors. Researchers ran the PCR with 60 Vbeta and 13 Jbeta primers. Assay used: immunoSEQ multiplex PCR; TCRdb lists only in-frame clones, some missing. The repertoire holds about 67,000 clones, around 91% seen once, with 9.5% to 13% in the top ten. The sample taken for sequencing was PBMCs. The receptors shown here come from a woman in her 30s in good health and CMV-seropositive.

V is TRBV28 and J is TRBJ2-3; TRBD2 matches at 9 bases. In germline, CDR1 is MDHEN, CDR2 SYDVKM. Germline trimming cut 6 bases from V and 4 bases from J; bases unmatched to any gene: 11. The CDR3 is made up of 16 amino acids. The CDR3 bases are TGTGCCAGCAGCTCCCATGGTAGCGGGAGCCCAGATACGCAGTATTTT. Translated: CASSSHGSGSPDTQYF.

The chain carries TRBV19 and TRBJ2-7; the match to TRBD1 covers 7 bases. Germline V gene data show CDR1 as LNHDA and CDR2 as SQIVND (reference sequence). This CDR3 has 15 amino acids. Trimming removed 3 bases from V and 4 bases from J; junction bases left unmatched: 9. CDR3 region: CASSIGHTGDYEQYF. The CDR3 DNA is TGTGCCAGTAGTATTGGGCACACAGGGGATTACGAGCAGTACTTC. Full variable domain (rest looked up from reference TRBV19 and TRBJ2-7): DGGITQSPKYLFRKEGQNVTLSCEQNLNHDAMYWYRQDPGQGLRLIYYSQIVNDFQKGDIAEGYSVSREKKESFPLTVTSAQKNPTAFYLCASSIGHTGDYEQYFGPGTRLTVT.

The chain recombines TRBV6-1 with TRBJ2-1; no firm D call. Germline values: CDR1 MNHNS, CDR2 SASEGT. Deletions cut 4 bases from V and 0 bases from J, with 10 bases between. The CDR3 is made up of 15 amino acids. The CDR3 region is CASSVPRSSYNEQFF. The CDR3 nucleotides are TGTGCCAGCAGTGTGCCTAGGAGCTCCTACAATGAGCAGTTCTTC.

In its sample, this clone was seen once. The chain is built from TRBV21-1 and TRBJ1-2; the table's TRBD1 call for D was not verified on the DNA. TRBV21-1 is noted as a pseudogene. This CDR3 region has 17 residues. The CDR3 DNA reads TGTGCCAGCAGCAAAATTGTAAGGACAGGGGGCGCCTATGGCTACACCTTC. As protein: CASSKIVRTGGAYGYTF.

This clone was picked up one time. This chain joins TRBV7-9 and TRBJ1-1; TRBD1 matches 10 bases. CDR3 length: 15 amino acids. V lost 3 bases, J lost 5 bases, and 6 bases stayed unmatched. Germline loops: CDR1 SEHNR, CDR2 FQNEAQ (reference sequence). CDR3: CASSFPRTGGTEAFF. CDR3 coding DNA: TGTGCCAGCAGCTTTCCAAGGACAGGGGGGACTGAAGCTTTCTTT.

The chain recombines TRBV4-1 with TRBJ2-7, with D possibly TRBD2 on 5 matching bases. The germline CDR1 and CDR2 sequences are MGHRA and YSYEKL. The CDR3 covers 16 residues. Trimming shortened V by 0 bases and J by 3 bases, and 15 bases separated the two germline ends. The chain's CDR3 is CASSQDGRGRFYEQYF. CDR3 in DNA: TGCGCCAGCAGCCAAGATGGGCGAGGGAGATTCTACGAGCAGTACTTC.

This clone was seen only once. The V and J genes are TRBV7-6 and TRBJ2-1; perhaps TRBD1 as D (6 bases). This CDR3 has 15 residues. Per germline, CDR1 SGHVS and CDR2 FNYEAQ. Trimming stripped 5 bases from V and 1 base from J, with 12 bases between. CDR3 coding DNA: TGTGCCAGCAGCCGCTCAACAGGGTCCTACAATGAGCAGTTCTTC. Its translation: CASSRSTGSYNEQFF.

The chain employs TRBV11-3 and TRBJ2-3; D remains unclear. The germline V gene has CDR1 SGHNT and CDR2 YENEEA. The V gene lost 2 bases and the J gene lost 8 bases, with 8 bases spanning the gap. The CDR3 sequence is 12 residues long. CDR3 in amino acids: CASSLISGTQYF. The DNA of the CDR3 is TGTGCCAGCAGCTTAATATCAGGTACGCAGTATTTT.

The V call is TRBV7-8, the J call TRBJ1-3; 10 bases fit TRBD1. The CDR3 loop spans 17 amino acids. V shed 5 bases and J 2 bases; nucleotides not matched to a gene: 9. Germline V CDR1 and CDR2: SGHVS, FQNEAQ. CDR3 residues: CASSVRDRGTAGNTIYF. CDR3 sequence (DNA): TGTGCCAGCAGCGTCCGGGACAGGGGAACGGCTGGAAACACCATATATTTT. Complete variable domain (other parts from reference TRBV7-8 and TRBJ1-3): GAGVSQSPRYKVAKRGQDVALRCDPISGHVSLFWYQQALGQGPEFLTYFQNEAQLDKSGLPSDRFFAERPEGSVSTLKIQRTQQEDSAVYLCASSVRDRGTAGNTIYFGEGSWLTVV.

CDR3 sequence (DNA): TGTGCCAGCAGCTCCTTGGGACTAGCGGCTTACAATGAGCAGTTCTTC. Translated, it gives CASSSLGLAAYNEQFF. V and J are TRBV7-9 and TRBJ2-1; 11 bases align to TRBD2. This CDR3 spans 16 amino acids. Germline-derived CDR1 and CDR2 are SEHNR and FQNEAQ (reference sequence). V dropped 4 bases and J dropped 4; count of bases not matched to a gene: 6.

Comments on this clone: Other DNA variants within this sample encode the same CDR3. V is TRBV6-1 and J is TRBJ2-7, with a possible D match to TRBD2 (6 bases). Trimming took 2 bases from V and 3 from J, leaving 11 bases between them. In germline, CDR1 is MNHNS, CDR2 SASEGT. This CDR3 region has 14 residues. CDR3 sequence: CASSELAGSYEQYF. The DNA for the CDR3 is TGTGCCAGCAGTGAACTGGCGGGAAGCTACGAGCAGTACTTC.

This rearrangement joins TRBV28 to TRBJ2-3, with 12 bases fitting TRBD2. Germline V gene lookup returns CDR1 MDHEN and CDR2 SYDVKM. V shed 1 base, J shed 4 bases, and the junction held 12 bases outside the gene matches. CDR3 length equals 19 residues. The CDR3 is CASSLSILPGTSGPDTQYF. The CDR3, as DNA: TGTGCCAGCAGTTTATCTATTCTGCCCGGGACTAGCGGGCCAGATACGCAGTATTTT.

The chain joins TRBV2 to TRBJ2-7; tentatively, D is TRBD2 (5 bases). The CDR3 loop spans 12 amino acids. Trimming pared 4 bases from V and 7 bases from J, leaving 11 bases between. CDR1 and CDR2 from the germline V gene are SNHLY and FYNNEI. CDR3 amino acids: CASSARTGEQYF. In DNA form, the CDR3 reads TGTGCCAGCAGTGCTCGGACGGGGGAGCAGTACTTC.

This clone was seen once. This chain connects TRBV6-1 to TRBJ1-5; D gene ambiguous. CDR3 length: 13 residues. CDR1 and CDR2 (germline): MNHNS, SASEGT. Trimming shortened V by 9 bases and J by 1 base, and 10 bases separated the two germline ends. The CDR3 DNA follows: TGTGCCAGTACTTCCCGGAGCAATCAGCCCCAGCATTTT. Translating gives CASTSRSNQPQHF.

The chain joins TRBV5-4 to TRBJ2-5; 9 bases line up with TRBD1. Germline lookup yields CDR1 SGHNT and CDR2 YYREEE (reference sequence). Trimming took 5 bases from V and 3 from J; bases not matched to a gene: 2. The CDR3 is 13 amino acids. CDR3 residues: CASSRDREETQYF. The CDR3 DNA follows: TGTGCCAGCAGTCGGGACAGGGAAGAGACCCAGTACTTC.

The chain links TRBV11-2 to TRBJ2-5, with D maybe TRBD1 (5 bases). The CDR3 sequence is 16 residues long. Germline assignment: CDR1 SGHAT and CDR2 FQNNGV. Trimming took off 5 bases at V and 2 bases at J, with 18 bases between the two ends. The CDR3 DNA sequence: TGTGCCAGCAGCCAACCCCGGACAAAACGACAAGAGACCCAGTACTTC. This encodes CASSQPRTKRQETQYF.